The clone carrying this T cell receptor (beta chain) appeared many times. The antigen is not known. Using its own MiXCR run on the 5' RACE reads, TCRdb lists one record per CDR3 protein. This sample has roughly 15,000 distinct CDR3 sequences, with approximately 7% found just once. Time point specified: sample taken at primary tumor resection. Tumor, nontumor lung or frozen PBMC supplied whole RNA, sequenced without sorting. This entry belongs to a study of spatial heterogeneity in lung cancer. The CDR3 covers 14 residues. V was cut by 3 bases and J by 5 bases, with 15 bases left in between. From germline, CDR1 is DFQATT and CDR2 SNEGSKA (reference sequence). The study, taken as a whole, reports: Tumors with more nonsynonymous mutations had more expanded intratumoral alpha and beta TCRs.

The origin of this receptor is a male donor with early-stage non-small cell lung cancer. Sample: lung tumor tissue, taken at surgery. The chain has TRBV20-1 and TRBJ2-3; D might be TRBD1 (6 bases). The CDR3 loop is CSARRSGHGDTQYF. The CDR3 bases are TGCAGTGCTAGGCGATCGGGACATGGAGATACGCAGTATTTT.